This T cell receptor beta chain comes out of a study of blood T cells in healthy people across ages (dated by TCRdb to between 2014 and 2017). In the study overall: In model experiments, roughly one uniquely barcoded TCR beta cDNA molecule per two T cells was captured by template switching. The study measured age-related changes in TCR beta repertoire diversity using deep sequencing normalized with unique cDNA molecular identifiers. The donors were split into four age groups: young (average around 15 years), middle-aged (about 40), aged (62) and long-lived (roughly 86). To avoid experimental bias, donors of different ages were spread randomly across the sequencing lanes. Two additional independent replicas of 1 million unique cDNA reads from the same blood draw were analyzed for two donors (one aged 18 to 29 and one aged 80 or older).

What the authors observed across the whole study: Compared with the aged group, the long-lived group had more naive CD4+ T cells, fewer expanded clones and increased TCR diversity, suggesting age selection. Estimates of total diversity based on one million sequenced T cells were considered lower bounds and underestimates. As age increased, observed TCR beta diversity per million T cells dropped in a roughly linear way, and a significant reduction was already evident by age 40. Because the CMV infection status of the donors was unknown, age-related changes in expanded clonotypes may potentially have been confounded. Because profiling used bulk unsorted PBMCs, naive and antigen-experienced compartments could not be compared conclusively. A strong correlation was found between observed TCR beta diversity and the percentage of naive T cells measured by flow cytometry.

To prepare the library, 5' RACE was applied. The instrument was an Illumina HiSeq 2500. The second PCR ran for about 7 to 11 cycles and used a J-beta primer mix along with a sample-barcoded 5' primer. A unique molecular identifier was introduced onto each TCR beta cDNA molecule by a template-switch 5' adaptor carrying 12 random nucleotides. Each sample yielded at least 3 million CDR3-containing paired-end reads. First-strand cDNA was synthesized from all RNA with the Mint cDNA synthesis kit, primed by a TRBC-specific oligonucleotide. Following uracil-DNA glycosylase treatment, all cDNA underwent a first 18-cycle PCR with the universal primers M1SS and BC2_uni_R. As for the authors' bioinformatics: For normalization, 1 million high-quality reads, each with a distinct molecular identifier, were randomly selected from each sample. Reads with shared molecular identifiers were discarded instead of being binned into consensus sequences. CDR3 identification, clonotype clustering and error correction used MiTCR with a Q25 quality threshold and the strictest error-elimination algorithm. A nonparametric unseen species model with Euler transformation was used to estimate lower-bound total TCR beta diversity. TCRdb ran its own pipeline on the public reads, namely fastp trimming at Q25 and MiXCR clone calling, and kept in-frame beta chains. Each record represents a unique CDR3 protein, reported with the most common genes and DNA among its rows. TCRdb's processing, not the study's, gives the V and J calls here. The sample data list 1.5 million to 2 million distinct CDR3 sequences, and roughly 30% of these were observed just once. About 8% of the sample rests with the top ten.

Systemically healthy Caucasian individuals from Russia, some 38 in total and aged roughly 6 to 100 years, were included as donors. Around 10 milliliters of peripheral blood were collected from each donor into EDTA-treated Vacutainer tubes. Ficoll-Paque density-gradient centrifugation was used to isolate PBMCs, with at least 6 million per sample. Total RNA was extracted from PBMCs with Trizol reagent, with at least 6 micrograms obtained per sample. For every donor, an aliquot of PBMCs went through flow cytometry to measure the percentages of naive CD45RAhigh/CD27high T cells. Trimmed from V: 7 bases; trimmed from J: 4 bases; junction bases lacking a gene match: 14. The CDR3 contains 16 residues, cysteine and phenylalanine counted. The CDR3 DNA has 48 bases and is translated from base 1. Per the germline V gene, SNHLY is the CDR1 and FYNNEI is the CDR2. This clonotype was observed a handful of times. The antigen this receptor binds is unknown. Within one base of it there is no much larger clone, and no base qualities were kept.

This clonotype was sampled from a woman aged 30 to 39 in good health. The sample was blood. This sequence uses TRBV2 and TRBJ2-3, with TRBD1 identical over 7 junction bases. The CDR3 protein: CASNRKKGATADTQYF. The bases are TGTGCCAGCAATAGAAAAAAGGGGGCTACCGCAGATACGCAGTATTTT.